This T cell receptor beta chain came from a study of vaccination and CD4 T cells after COVID-19. The wider study: SARS-CoV-2 positivity in convalescent patients was established by nasal swab PCR; under ten had mild and one severe disease. The authors used overlapping spike peptides from SARS-CoV-2, HCoV-NL63, HCoV-OC43 and HCoV-229E to stimulate cells.

The treatment denotes: approximately 9-day PBMC culture with coronavirus spike peptide pools or control peptides (ViraFEST assay). The Oncomine TCR Beta short-read assay generated sequence data from the DNA of cultured CD4+ T cells. It was cultured CD4+ T cells from which genomic DNA was extracted. Using its own MiXCR run on the PCR reads, TCRdb lists one record per CDR3 protein. Counted here are 11,000 or so distinct CDR3 sequences, 40% to 45% occurring once; the ten biggest clones make up around a sixth. Findings and limits, study-wide: Going from 21 to 38, median SARS-CoV-2-reactive clonotypes did not rise significantly.

Comments on this clonotype: Its antigen is still unknown.

Sequenced material: cultured CD4+ T cells from blood. This clonotype was sampled from a human donor with COVID-19.

The CDR3, as DNA: TGTGCCAGCAGTTTCTCCGTCACCCAGTACTTC. This encodes CASSFSVTQYF. The chain employs TRBV12-3 or TRBV12-4 and TRBJ2-5; D is undetermined. Trimming left V 3 bases short and J 8 bases short, with 7 bases between. The CDR3 is made up of 11 amino acids.